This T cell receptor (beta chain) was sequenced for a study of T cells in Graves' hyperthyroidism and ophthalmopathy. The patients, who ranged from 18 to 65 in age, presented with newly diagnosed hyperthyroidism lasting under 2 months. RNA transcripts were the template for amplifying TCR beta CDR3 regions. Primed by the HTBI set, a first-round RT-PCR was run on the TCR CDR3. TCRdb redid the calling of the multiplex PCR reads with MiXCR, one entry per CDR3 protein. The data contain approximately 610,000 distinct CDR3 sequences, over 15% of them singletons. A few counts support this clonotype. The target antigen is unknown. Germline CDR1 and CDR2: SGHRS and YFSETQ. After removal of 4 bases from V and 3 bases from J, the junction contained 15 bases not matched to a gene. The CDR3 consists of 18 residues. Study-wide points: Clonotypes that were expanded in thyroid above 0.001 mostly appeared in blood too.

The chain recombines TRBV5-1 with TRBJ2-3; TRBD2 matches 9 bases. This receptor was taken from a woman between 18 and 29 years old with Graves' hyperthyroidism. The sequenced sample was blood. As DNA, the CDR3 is TGCGCCAGCAGCCTCGCCCAAGGGGGTAGCGGGGGAACAGATACGCAGTATTTT. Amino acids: CASSLAQGGSGGTDTQYF.